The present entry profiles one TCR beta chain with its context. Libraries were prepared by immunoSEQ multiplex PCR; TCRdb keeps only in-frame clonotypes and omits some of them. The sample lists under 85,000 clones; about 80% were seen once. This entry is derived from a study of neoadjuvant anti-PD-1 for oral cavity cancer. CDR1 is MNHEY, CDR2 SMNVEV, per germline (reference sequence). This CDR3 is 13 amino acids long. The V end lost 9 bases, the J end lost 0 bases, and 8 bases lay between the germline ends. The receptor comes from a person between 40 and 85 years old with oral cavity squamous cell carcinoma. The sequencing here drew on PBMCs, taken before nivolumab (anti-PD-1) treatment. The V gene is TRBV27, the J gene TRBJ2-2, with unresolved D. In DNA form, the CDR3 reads TGTGCCAGTACGAATGCGAACACCGGGGAGCTGTTTTTT. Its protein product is CASTNANTGELFF.